The 20 T cell receptor beta chains below all came from one sample that was sequenced in a study of human T cells and chemical hapten exposure. Stated time point: patch test 1, 2 weeks after DPC sensitization. Described treatment: therapeutic diphenylcyclopropenone sensitization with weekly scalp DPC. TCRdb processed the RACE reads anew with MiXCR; each CDR3 protein has one entry. The data contain approximately 73,000 distinct CDR3 sequences, approximately 10% of them seen just once; the ten biggest clones take up around 1.3%. Specimen: whole blood, collected in connection with sensitization to the hapten diphenylcyclopropenone (DPC). These receptors were collected from a woman between 50 and 59 years old with alopecia areata. Some clones in this sample may be carry-over from other donors' samples.

V usage is TRBV4-1 and J usage is TRBJ2-1; D not certain. Germline loops: CDR1 MGHRA, CDR2 YSYEKL. The CDR3 runs to 12 residues. V was pared by 1 base and J by 8 bases, with 6 bases between. This CDR3 is CASSQVGYEQFF. CDR3 nucleotide sequence: TGCGCCAGCAGCCAAGTAGGATATGAGCAGTTCTTC.

The chain employs TRBV7-3 and TRBJ2-3; TRBD2 is a possible D gene (5 bases). Germline-derived CDR1 and CDR2 are SGHTA and FQGTGA. The CDR3 totals 17 residues. Trimming stripped 1 base from V and 0 bases from J, with 14 bases between. In DNA form, the CDR3 reads TGTGCCAGCAGCTTAATGGGGAGTCTTTCGAGCACAGATACGCAGTATTTT. Protein: CASSLMGSLSSTDTQYF.

This clonotype was counted at least ten times. The rearrangement joins TRBV6-2 or TRBV6-3 to TRBJ1-1, with 8 nucleotides matching TRBD1. There are 13 residues in the CDR3. CDR1 is MNHEY, CDR2 SVGEGT, per germline. The trim removed 6 bases at V and 9 bases at J, leaving 9 bases unmatched. CDR3 residues: CASRQIRDRKAFF. CDR3 bases: TGTGCCAGCAGGCAGATCCGGGACAGGAAAGCTTTCTTT.

This clonotype was detected many times. This sequence joins TRBV6-5 and TRBJ2-2, with D hard to call. Germline V CDR1 and CDR2: MNHEY, SVGAGI. V gave up 6 bases and J gave up 0 bases, with 8 bases separating them. This CDR3 is built from 14 residues. CDR3 nucleotide sequence: TGTGCCAGCAGGCCCCAGACGAACACCGGGGAGCTGTTTTTT. Encoded protein: CASRPQTNTGELFF.

This clonotype was seen many times. The chain links TRBV2 to TRBJ2-4; either TRBD1 or TRBD2 may supply D (5 bases each). Germline CDR1 SNHLY, CDR2 FYNNEI. V dropped 7 bases and J dropped 6 bases, with 19 bases sitting between them. CDR3 length: 15 amino acids. The CDR3 DNA is TGTGCCAGCATCCCCCCGGCCGGGACGGCAAACATTCAGTACTTC. Its protein is CASIPPAGTANIQYF.

The chain joins TRBV3-1 to TRBJ2-5; D may be TRBD2 (6 bases). Germline V lookup: CDR1 LGHDT, CDR2 YNNKEL (reference sequence). This CDR3 has 14 residues. V was clipped by 0 bases and J by 3 bases, with 8 bases between them. The CDR3 region is CASSQDPGEETQYF. The CDR3 coding sequence is TGTGCCAGCAGCCAAGACCCGGGAGAAGAGACCCAGTACTTC.

In this sample, this clonotype turned up many times. The V call is TRBV7-2, the J call TRBJ1-2; D is unclear. The CDR3 has 13 residues. Between the trimmed V and J ends, which lost 1 base and 1 base, there was a span of 4 bases. Germline V CDR1 and CDR2: SGHTA, FQGNSA. CDR3 DNA sequence: TGTGCCAGCAGCTTAGGCCTTAACTATGGCTACACCTTC. Residues: CASSLGLNYGYTF.

The sample holds many counts of this clonotype. The chain links TRBV11-2 to TRBJ2-6; 7 nucleotides align to TRBD1. V was clipped by 5 bases and J by 2 bases; unmatched bases: 3. CDR1 is SGHAT and CDR2 is FQNNGV in the germline V gene. The CDR3 is made up of 15 amino acids. CDR3 protein: CASSQQGTGANVLTF. The CDR3 DNA reads TGTGCCAGCAGCCAACAGGGGACTGGGGCCAACGTCCTGACTTTC.

The gene calls are TRBV7-8 and TRBJ2-5; TRBD1 aligns across 8 bases. Germline values: CDR1 SGHVS, CDR2 FQNEAQ. V was clipped by 5 bases and J by 2 bases; unmatched bases: 7. The CDR3 runs 15 residues. CDR3 region: CASSRRGQEQETQYF. In DNA form, the CDR3 reads TGTGCCAGCAGCCGACGGGGACAGGAGCAAGAGACCCAGTACTTC.

The table lists this clonotype with a few counts. This rearrangement joins TRBV18 to TRBJ1-1; D gene ambiguous. CDR1 and CDR2 from the germline V gene are KGHSH and LQKENI. This CDR3 region has 13 residues. V was cut by 6 bases and J by 0 bases, with 8 bases left in between. The CDR3 DNA follows: TGTGCCAGCTCTCCTTCTATGAACACTGAAGCTTTCTTT. This sequence encodes CASSPSMNTEAFF. Supplemented by reference TRBV18 and TRBJ1-1, the full variable domain reads NAGVMQNPRHLVRRRGQEARLRCSPMKGHSHVYWYRQLPEEGLKFMVYLQKENIIDESGMPKERFSAEFPKEGPSILRIQQVVRGDSAAYFCASSPSMNTEAFFGQGTRLTVV.

This clonotype was found many times. J is TRBJ2-1 and V is TRBV5-1; D might be TRBD1 or TRBD2, each matching 5 bases. This CDR3 spans 16 amino acids. The germline V and J ends were trimmed by 0 bases and 0 bases, with 10 bases remaining between them. The germline V gene encodes CDR1 SGHRS and CDR2 YFSETQ. The CDR3 DNA sequence: TGCGCCAGCAGCTTGGGGGCAGGGAGCTCCTACAATGAGCAGTTCTTC. It translates to CASSLGAGSSYNEQFF.

This clonotype was counted ten times or more. V usage is TRBV7-6 and J usage is TRBJ1-1; the D is unclear. V lost 2 bases and J 0 bases, leaving 4 bases between the germline ends. The germline gives CDR1 SGHVS, CDR2 FNYEAQ. The CDR3 has 13 residues. CDR3 sequence: CASSLWVNTEAFF. The DNA for the CDR3 is TGTGCCAGCAGCTTATGGGTGAACACTGAAGCTTTCTTT. Based on the CDR3 plus reference TRBV7-6 and TRBJ1-1, the full variable domain is GAGVSQSPRYKVTKRGQDVALRCDPISGHVSLYWYRQALGQGPEFLTYFNYEAQQDKSGLPNDRFSAERPEGSISTLTIQRTEQRDSAMYRCASSLWVNTEAFFGQGTRLTVV.

The chain has TRBV20-1 and TRBJ2-3; perhaps TRBD1 as D (6 bases). Germline lookup yields CDR1 DFQATT and CDR2 SNEGSKA (reference sequence). Trimming took 3 bases from V and 2 from J, leaving 12 bases between them. CDR3 length: 14 amino acids. The chain's CDR3 is CSASAGGTTDTQYF. In DNA form, the CDR3 reads TGCAGTGCTAGTGCTGGGGGCACCACAGATACGCAGTATTTT.

The chain is built from TRBV9 and TRBJ2-3; 7 bases agree with TRBD1. Germline V CDR1 and CDR2: SGDLS, YYNGEE. CDR3 length equals 15 residues. V lost 4 bases to trimming and J lost 1 base; unmatched junction nucleotides: 6. CDR3 DNA: TGTGCCAGCAGCACTCGTACAGGGGGCACAGATACGCAGTATTTT. Amino acid sequence: CASSTRTGGTDTQYF.

The chain employs TRBV7-2 and TRBJ2-5, with 11 nucleotides matching TRBD2. CDR1 is SGHTA and CDR2 is FQGNSA in the germline V gene. V gave up 5 bases and J gave up 1 base; unmatched junction bases: 6. This CDR3 is 16 amino acids long. The DNA of the CDR3 is TGTGCCAGCAGCCCCCCGGGACTAGCGGTCCAAGAGACCCAGTACTTC. Translation: CASSPPGLAVQETQYF.

This clonotype has a count of ten or more. The chain combines TRBV5-4 with TRBJ1-1; TRBD1 matches 8 bases. The CDR3 extends over 14 amino acids. Germline V gene lookup returns CDR1 SGHNT and CDR2 YYREEE (reference sequence). J gave up 5 bases and V 2 bases, and 5 bases lay outside the gene matches. This CDR3 reads CASSLGQGRTEAFF. The CDR3 DNA reads as TGTGCCAGCAGCTTAGGACAGGGAAGGACTGAAGCTTTCTTT.

This chain joins TRBV5-4 and TRBJ2-7, with 10 bases identical to TRBD1. The CDR3 is 14 amino acids. Germline V gene data show CDR1 as SGHNT and CDR2 as YYREEE (reference sequence). V shed 7 bases and J 2 bases; nucleotides not matched to a gene: 6. The CDR3 reads CASAYGQGAYEQYF. CDR3 bases: TGTGCCAGCGCGTACGGACAGGGGGCCTACGAGCAGTACTTC.

This clonotype was observed a handful of times. The V and J genes are TRBV6-6 and TRBJ1-5; no reliable D call. CDR1 is MNHNY, CDR2 SVGAGI, per germline (reference sequence). The CDR3 covers 11 residues. V lost 4 bases to trimming and J lost 11 bases, with 9 bases between them. CDR3 amino acids: CASSFLNAQHF. The DNA of the CDR3 is TGTGCCAGCAGTTTCCTTAACGCCCAGCATTTT.

The chain recombines TRBV19 with TRBJ2-2; D unresolved. Per the germline V gene, CDR1 is LNHDA and CDR2 is SQIVND (reference sequence). The CDR3 is 12 amino acids. The ends were cut back, 5 bases at V and 4 bases at J, with 5 bases in the middle. CDR3 sequence: CASSPRTGELFF. The DNA for the CDR3 is TGTGCCAGTAGTCCGCGCACCGGGGAGCTGTTTTTT.

This clonotype was seen a handful of times. This chain uses TRBV29-1 with TRBJ1-1; no reliable D call. The CDR3 length is 12 residues. The V gene's germline CDR1 is SQVTM and CDR2 ANQGSEA. V lost 5 bases, J lost 5 bases, and 12 bases lay in between. CDR3 DNA sequence: TGCAGCGTTTCCCCCTCGGGGACTGAAGCTTTCTTT. Encoded protein: CSVSPSGTEAFF.